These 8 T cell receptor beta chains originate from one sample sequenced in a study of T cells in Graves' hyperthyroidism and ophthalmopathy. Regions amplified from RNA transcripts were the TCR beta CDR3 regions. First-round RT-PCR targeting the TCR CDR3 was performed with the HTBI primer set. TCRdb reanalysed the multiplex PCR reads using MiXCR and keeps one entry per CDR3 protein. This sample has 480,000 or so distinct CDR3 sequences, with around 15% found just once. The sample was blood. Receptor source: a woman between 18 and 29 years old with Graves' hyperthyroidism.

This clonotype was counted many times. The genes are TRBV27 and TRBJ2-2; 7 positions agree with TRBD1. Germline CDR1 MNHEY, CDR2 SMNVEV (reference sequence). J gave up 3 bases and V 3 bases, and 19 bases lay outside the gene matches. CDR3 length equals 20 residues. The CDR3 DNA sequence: TGTGCCAGCAGTTTTTGGGGTACGGGACAGTTGGTTCGCGACACCGGGGAGCTGTTTTTT. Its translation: CASSFWGTGQLVRDTGELFF.

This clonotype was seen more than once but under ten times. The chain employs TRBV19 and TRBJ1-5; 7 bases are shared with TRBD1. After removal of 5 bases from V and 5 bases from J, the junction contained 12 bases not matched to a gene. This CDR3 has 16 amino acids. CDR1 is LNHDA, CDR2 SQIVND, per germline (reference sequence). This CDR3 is CASSPLHRGADQPQHF. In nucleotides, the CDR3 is TGTGCCAGTAGTCCTCTTCACAGGGGAGCCGATCAGCCCCAGCATTTT.

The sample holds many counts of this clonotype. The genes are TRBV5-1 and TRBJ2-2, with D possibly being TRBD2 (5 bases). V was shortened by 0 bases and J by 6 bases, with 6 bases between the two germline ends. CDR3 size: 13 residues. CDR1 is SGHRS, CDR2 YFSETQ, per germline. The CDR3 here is CASSLGLSGELFF. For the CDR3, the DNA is TGCGCCAGCAGCTTGGGACTATCCGGGGAGCTGTTTTTT.

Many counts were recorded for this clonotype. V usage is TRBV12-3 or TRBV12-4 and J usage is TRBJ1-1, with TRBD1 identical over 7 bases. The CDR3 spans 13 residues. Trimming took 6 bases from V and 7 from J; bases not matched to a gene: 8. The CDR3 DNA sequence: TGTGCCAGCAGGGCCCCCGGGACAGATGAAGCTTTCTTT. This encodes CASRAPGTDEAFF.

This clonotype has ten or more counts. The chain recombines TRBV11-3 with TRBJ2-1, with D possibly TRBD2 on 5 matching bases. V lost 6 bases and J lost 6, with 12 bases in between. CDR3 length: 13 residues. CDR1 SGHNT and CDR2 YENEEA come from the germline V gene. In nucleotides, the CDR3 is TGTGCCAGCAGTAATAGCGAACCCAATGAGCAGTTCTTC. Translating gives CASSNSEPNEQFF.

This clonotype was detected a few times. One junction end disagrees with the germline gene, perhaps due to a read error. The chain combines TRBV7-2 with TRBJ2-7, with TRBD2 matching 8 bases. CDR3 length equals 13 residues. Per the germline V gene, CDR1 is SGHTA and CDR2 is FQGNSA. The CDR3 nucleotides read TGCGCCAGCAGCCAAGTTACGGGGGGGGAGCAGTACTTC. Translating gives CASSQVTGGEQYF.

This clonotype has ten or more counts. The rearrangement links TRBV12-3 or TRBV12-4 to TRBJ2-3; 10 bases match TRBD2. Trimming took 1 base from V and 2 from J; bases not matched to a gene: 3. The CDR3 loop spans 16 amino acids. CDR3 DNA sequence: TGTGCCAGCAGTTTAGAACTAGCGGGGTCCACAGATACGCAGTATTTT. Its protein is CASSLELAGSTDTQYF.

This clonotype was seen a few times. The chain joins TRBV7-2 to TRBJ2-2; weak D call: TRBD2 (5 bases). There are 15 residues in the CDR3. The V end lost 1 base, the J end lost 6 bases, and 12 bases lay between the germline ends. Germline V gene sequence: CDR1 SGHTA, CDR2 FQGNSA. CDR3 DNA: TGTGCCAGCAGCTTAGGGGATCTAGCAGCCGGGGAGCTGTTTTTT. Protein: CASSLGDLAAGELFF.